This TCR beta chain was observed in a study of identical twins. Findings and limits, study-wide: Beta out-of-frame sequences showed weaker excess twin sharing. Diverse VJ usage suggested most zero-insertion clonotypes were not invariant T cells. Clonotypes of the beta chain that were abundant in cord blood carried fewer insertions (memory repertoires showed none).

Per germline, CDR1 MNHEY and CDR2 SVGEGT. The J segment lost 8 bases and the V segment lost 2 bases, leaving 7 bases of the junction unmatched. CDR3 length: 15 amino acids. From the 5' RACE reads, TCRdb called clonotypes with MiXCR, one entry per CDR3 protein. This sample yields some 300,000 distinct CDR3 sequences, of which about 12% are seen a single time; approximately 7.5% belongs to the top ten. All donors were healthy, and all were Caucasian. This clonotype was counted between two and nine times. Antigen specificity is unknown. The same sample was also used in a study of yellow fever vaccine responses in identical twins.

The chain couples TRBV6-2 or TRBV6-3 to TRBJ2-1; 9 bases are shared with TRBD2. The sequencing sample was made of CD8+ T cells sorted from blood. This TCR was recovered from a woman aged 18-30 years in good health. CDR3 bases: TGTGCCAGCAGTTACGAGGGCGGGGGGGCGCATGAGCAGTTCTTC. Amino acids: CASSYEGGGAHEQFF.